This TCR beta chain comes out of a study of blood T cell repertoires in COVID-19. Some clones are missing from TCRdb's copy, which holds only in-frame ones; the method was immunoSEQ multiplex PCR. The data show 30,000 to 40,000 clones, 75% to 90% seen once. CDR1 is KGHSH, CDR2 LQKENI, per germline. This CDR3 is built from 14 residues. With V trimmed by 3 bases and J by 2 bases, 3 bases remained unmatched. The sample consisted of peripheral blood. The receptor's source is a man older than 75 with active COVID-19. The V call is TRBV18, the J call TRBJ2-7; 8 nucleotides line up with TRBD1. CDR3 sequence reads: CASSPQGAAYEQYF. CDR3 sequence (DNA): TGTGCCAGCTCACCGCAGGGGGCTGCCTACGAGCAGTACTTC. Based on the CDR3 plus reference TRBV18 and TRBJ2-7, the full variable domain is NAGVMQNPRHLVRRRGQEARLRCSPMKGHSHVYWYRQLPEEGLKFMVYLQKENIIDESGMPKERFSAEFPKEGPSILRIQQVVRGDSAAYFCASSPQGAAYEQYFGPGTRLTVT.